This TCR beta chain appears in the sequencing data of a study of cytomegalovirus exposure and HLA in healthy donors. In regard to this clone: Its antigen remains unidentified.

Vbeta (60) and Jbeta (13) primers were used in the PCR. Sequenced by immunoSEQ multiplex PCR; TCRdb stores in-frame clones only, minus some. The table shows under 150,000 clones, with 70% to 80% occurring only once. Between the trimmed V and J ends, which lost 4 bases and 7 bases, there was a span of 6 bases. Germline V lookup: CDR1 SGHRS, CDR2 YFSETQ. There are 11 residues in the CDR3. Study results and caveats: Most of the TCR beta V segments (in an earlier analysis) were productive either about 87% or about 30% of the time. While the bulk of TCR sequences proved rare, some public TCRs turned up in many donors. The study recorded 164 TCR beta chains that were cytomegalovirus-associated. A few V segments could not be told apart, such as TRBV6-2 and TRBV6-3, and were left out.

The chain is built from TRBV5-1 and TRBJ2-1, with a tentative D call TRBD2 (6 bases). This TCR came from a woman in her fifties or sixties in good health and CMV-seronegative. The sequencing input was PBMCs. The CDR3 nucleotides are TGCGCCAGCAGCGGGGGGAATGAGCAGTTCTTC. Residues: CASSGGNEQFF.